This T cell receptor (beta chain) was obtained from a study of blood T cell repertoires in COVID-19. Across the study: From the United States, Italy and Spain came samples of acute and convalescent COVID-19. Sources were T cells, B-cell-depleted T cells, or PBMCs; the material itself was cDNA or gDNA.

CDR1 is SGHTA and CDR2 is FQGNSA in the germline V gene. After removal of 5 bases from V and 3 bases from J, the junction contained 11 bases not matched to a gene. The CDR3 runs to 16 residues. Original processing notes: Researchers report that nucleated cell counts were estimated from reference gene primer amplification. Using immunoSEQ multiplex PCR, the repertoire was profiled, and TCRdb retains in-frame clones only, with some absent. That table gives V, J and clone size, and the DNA gave D and trimming. Counted here are over 150,000 clones, 76% occurring once; the ten biggest clones make up 3% to 4.5%.

This receptor was identified in a woman older than 75 with acute or convalescent COVID-19. The chain links TRBV7-2 to TRBJ2-5; 8 nucleotides align to TRBD2. What was sequenced was peripheral blood. The CDR3 bases are TGTGCCAGCAGCCGTTACCACAAGGGACTAGAAGAGACCCAGTACTTC. Translating gives CASSRYHKGLEETQYF.